One sample yielded the 11 T cell receptor beta chains listed below, sequenced in a study of OX40 agonist ivuxolimab in advanced cancers. The method was immunoSEQ multiplex PCR; TCRdb's version includes in-frame clones alone and lacks a portion of them. The sample yields tens of thousands of clones, 86% seen once. Sequenced material: CD4+ or CD8+ T cells sorted from blood, taken in a trial of the OX40 agonist ivuxolimab. All receptors come from an adult with an advanced solid tumor such as melanoma, head and neck, liver or kidney cancer.

This clone was observed a few times. The chain combines TRBV19 with TRBJ2-7, with D unclear. Germline assignment: CDR1 LNHDA and CDR2 SQIVND (reference sequence). With 5 bases removed from V and 2 bases from J, the gap between germline ends came to 7 bases. This CDR3 has 12 residues. In DNA form, the CDR3 reads TGTGCCAGTAGTTCCCAAGCCTACGAGCAGTACTTC. This sequence encodes CASSSQAYEQYF.

The J gene is TRBJ2-3, the V gene TRBV5-1; tentatively, D is TRBD1 (7 bases). Germline V gives CDR1 SGHRS, CDR2 YFSETQ. This CDR3 has 14 amino acids. Trimming stripped 0 bases from V and 4 bases from J, with 9 bases between. The CDR3 region is CASSLGRGADTQYF. The CDR3 DNA reads as TGCGCCAGCAGCTTGGGCAGGGGGGCAGATACGCAGTATTTT. The whole variable domain, filled in from reference TRBV5-1 and TRBJ2-3, reads KAGVTQTPRYLIKTRGQQVTLSCSPISGHRSVSWYQQTPGQGLQFLFEYFSETQRNKGNFPGRFSGRQFSNSRSEMNVSTLELGDSALYLCASSLGRGADTQYFGPGTRLTVL.

V and J are TRBV6-5 and TRBJ1-1; no clear D. The ends were cut back, 0 bases at V and 5 bases at J, with 10 bases in the middle. The CDR3 is made up of 14 amino acids. Per the germline V gene, CDR1 is MNHEY and CDR2 is SVGAGI. The CDR3 sequence: CASSYSAGATEAFF. The CDR3 bases are TGTGCCAGCAGTTACTCTGCAGGAGCTACTGAAGCTTTCTTT.

The chain links TRBV27 to TRBJ1-6; no reliable D call. The V end was cut by 5 bases, the J end by 4 bases, with 12 bases between. Looked up from germline, CDR1 is MNHEY and CDR2 is SMNVEV (reference sequence). The CDR3 contains 15 residues. CDR3 residues: CASSPFGVYNSPLHF. CDR3 DNA sequence: TGTGCCAGCAGTCCCTTTGGGGTTTATAATTCACCCCTCCACTTT.

This clone was seen a few times. V is TRBV5-1 and J is TRBJ2-5; no reliable D call. Per the germline V gene, CDR1 is SGHRS and CDR2 is YFSETQ. Trimming cost V 1 base and J 0 bases, with 4 bases left between them. The CDR3 consists of 13 residues. The CDR3 is CASSLLYQETQYF. In DNA, the CDR3 is TGCGCCAGCAGCTTGTTGTACCAAGAGACCCAGTACTTC.

CDR3 coding DNA: TGTGCCAGCAGTTCTGCCAAAAACATTCAGTACTTC. This translates into CASSSAKNIQYF. The V and J genes are TRBV28 and TRBJ2-4, with D unclear. Trimming shortened V by 4 bases and J by 1 base, and 2 bases separated the two germline ends. CDR1 and CDR2 (germline): MDHEN, SYDVKM. The CDR3 loop spans 12 amino acids.

This clone was observed a handful of times. This rearrangement joins TRBV6-1 to TRBJ1-1; 7 bases are a match to TRBD1. Trimming at V came to 6 bases and at J to 7 bases, leaving 11 bases not matched to a gene. CDR3 size: 14 residues. Per germline, CDR1 MNHNS and CDR2 SASEGT. The CDR3 spells CASSGDRAAGEAFF. DNA of the CDR3: TGTGCCAGCAGCGGCGACAGGGCCGCGGGTGAAGCTTTCTTT.

This chain links TRBV7-9 with TRBJ2-1; D could derive from TRBD1 or TRBD2 (5 bases each). CDR1 is SEHNR, CDR2 FQNEAQ, per germline (reference sequence). The CDR3 totals 14 residues. Trimming pared 1 base from V and 8 bases from J, leaving 12 bases between. The CDR3 reads CASSLGSGADEQFF. The CDR3, as DNA: TGTGCCAGCAGCTTAGGATCCGGGGCCGATGAGCAGTTCTTC.

This sequence joins TRBV27 and TRBJ1-4; D perhaps matches TRBD1 (5 bases). Germline V gene sequence: CDR1 MNHEY, CDR2 SMNVEV (reference sequence). V was shortened by 5 bases and J by 4 bases, with 11 bases between the two germline ends. This CDR3 is built from 14 residues. CDR3 region: CASSPPGLNEKLFF. In DNA form, the CDR3 reads TGTGCCAGCAGTCCCCCGGGGCTTAATGAAAAACTGTTTTTT.

The chain is built from TRBV7-2 and TRBJ1-5, with 7 bases aligning to TRBD1. CDR3 length: 16 residues. The V gene's germline CDR1 is SGHTA and CDR2 FQGNSA. Trimming took 3 bases from V and 1 from J; bases not matched to a gene: 6. The CDR3 region has the DNA TGTGCCAGCAGCTTTACAGGGGCGGGGAGCAATCAGCCCCAGCATTTT. Its protein product is CASSFTGAGSNQPQHF.

This clone has a single count. The chain links TRBV18 to TRBJ1-1; possible D gene TRBD1, 5 bases. CDR3 length: 13 residues. V dropped 3 bases and J dropped 7 bases, with 12 bases sitting between them. The germline V gene encodes CDR1 KGHSH and CDR2 LQKENI. Here the CDR3 DNA reads TGTGCCAGCTCACCGGTGGCAAGGGGTGAAGCTTTCTTT. Translation gives CASSPVARGEAFF.